The 28 T cell receptor beta chains below were found in one sample sequenced in a study of shared clonotypes between healthy human individuals. Naive CD8 cells, CD45RO-negative and positively selected for CCR7, excluded terminally differentiated effector memory CD45RA+ cells. Only in-frame clones appear in the TCRdb table, and some are missing; sequencing was by immunoSEQ multiplex PCR. The sample contains some 1,900,000 clones, approximately 95% of which appear only once. The sample taken for sequencing was naive CD8+ T cells sorted from blood. Every receptor here comes from a man aged 18 to 30 in good health.

The V call is TRBV12-5, the J call TRBJ2-1; D is unclear. Germline V gene lookup returns CDR1 LGHNT and CDR2 FRNRAP. The V end lost 0 bases, the J end lost 4 bases, and 10 bases lay between the germline ends. This CDR3 has 15 amino acids. The CDR3 loop is CASGLVGSTYNEQFF. The DNA for the CDR3 is TGTGCTAGTGGTTTGGTGGGCAGCACATACAATGAGCAGTTCTTC.

V is TRBV6-5 and J is TRBJ2-7; 9 nucleotides align to TRBD2. The CDR3 is 16 residues long. From germline, CDR1 is MNHEY and CDR2 SVGAGI. The V segment lost 4 bases and the J segment 4 bases; nucleotides outside the gene matches: 11. The CDR3, as DNA: TGTGCCAGCAGTTTCACTGCGGGAGGGAGTGGGTACGAGCAGTACTTC. Translating it yields CASSFTAGGSGYEQYF.

The chain is built from TRBV2 and TRBJ2-1; D is perhaps TRBD2 (6 bases). CDR3 length equals 16 residues. Germline CDR1 SNHLY, CDR2 FYNNEI. The V end lost 2 bases, the J end lost 0 bases, and 11 bases lay between the germline ends. CDR3 sequence: CASSELADSSYNEQFF. CDR3 nucleotide sequence: TGTGCCAGCAGTGAATTAGCGGATAGCTCCTACAATGAGCAGTTCTTC.

This sequence joins TRBV9 and TRBJ2-7; D not resolved. This CDR3 spans 14 amino acids. Germline V lookup: CDR1 SGDLS, CDR2 YYNGEE. Between the trimmed V and J ends, which lost 4 bases and 6 bases, there was a span of 17 bases. The CDR3 DNA follows: TGTGCCAGCAGCCCGGTGCCGTCCCTCGGCGAGCAGTACTTC. Translation: CASSPVPSLGEQYF.

The chain joins TRBV5-1 to TRBJ2-7; the match to TRBD2 covers 10 bases. The trim removed 4 bases at V and 3 bases at J, leaving 4 bases unmatched. The CDR3 runs to 14 residues. The germline V gene has CDR1 SGHRS and CDR2 YFSETQ. CDR3 coding DNA: TGCGCCAGCAGCCCGACTAGCGGGTACTACGAGCAGTACTTC. It yields the protein CASSPTSGYYEQYF.

In this sample, this clone turned up once. The V and J genes are TRBV11-2 and TRBJ1-3; possibly TRBD1 for D (5 bases). This CDR3 is 16 amino acids long. V was clipped by 1 base and J by 0 bases, with 10 bases between them. Germline loops: CDR1 SGHAT, CDR2 FQNNGV. The CDR3 loop reads CASSLGKGLSGNTIYF. CDR3 sequence (DNA): TGTGCCAGCAGCTTAGGCAAGGGACTCTCTGGAAACACCATATATTTT.

The chain joins TRBV2 to TRBJ2-6, with D uncertain. Per germline, CDR1 SNHLY and CDR2 FYNNEI. Trimming removed 9 bases from V and 2 bases from J, with 11 bases in between. The CDR3 runs to 14 residues. This CDR3 reads CARTLRPGANVLTF. DNA of the CDR3: TGTGCCAGAACTCTCCGCCCTGGGGCCAACGTCCTGACTTTC.

The chain employs TRBV7-9 and TRBJ2-1; either TRBD1 or TRBD2 may supply D (6 bases each). Germline CDR1 and CDR2: SEHNR and FQNEAQ (reference sequence). The CDR3 loop spans 15 amino acids. Trimming removed 2 bases at V and 6 bases at J, with 14 bases between. The CDR3 region is CASSLSWGARNEQFF. The CDR3 coding sequence is TGTGCCAGCAGCTTAAGTTGGGGGGCGCGCAATGAGCAGTTCTTC.

The rearrangement links TRBV6-1 to TRBJ2-7; TRBD1 aligns across 7 bases. From germline, CDR1 is MNHNS and CDR2 SASEGT. After removal of 6 bases from V and 4 bases from J, the junction contained 3 bases not matched to a gene. This CDR3 has 12 amino acids. The CDR3 loop is CASRGQYYEQYF. The DNA of the CDR3 is TGTGCCAGCAGGGGACAGTATTACGAGCAGTACTTC.

This clone was observed a few times. The chain employs TRBV7-9 and TRBJ1-2; a possible D gene is TRBD1 (5 bases). The CDR3 runs to 14 residues. Per germline, CDR1 SEHNR and CDR2 FQNEAQ (reference sequence). The V end lost 6 bases, the J end lost 1 base, and 12 bases lay between the germline ends. CDR3 region: CASSDSLLNYGYTF. The CDR3 DNA is TGTGCCAGCAGTGACAGCTTACTTAACTATGGCTACACCTTC.

This sequence joins TRBV9 and TRBJ2-3; weak D call: TRBD2 (6 bases). V lost 6 bases and J 3 bases, leaving 11 bases between the germline ends. Germline values: CDR1 SGDLS, CDR2 YYNGEE. This CDR3 has 13 amino acids. The CDR3: CASKPGETDTQYF. In DNA, the CDR3 is TGTGCCAGCAAACCGGGAGAGACAGATACGCAGTATTTT.

The chain links TRBV27 to TRBJ1-2, with a weak D call TRBD1 (5 bases). V was trimmed by 5 bases and J by 1 base, leaving 11 bases between them. Germline V CDR1 and CDR2: MNHEY, SMNVEV (reference sequence). This CDR3 has 14 residues. The CDR3 bases are TGTGCCAGCAGTCCAAACGACAGTAACTATGGCTACACCTTC. Residues: CASSPNDSNYGYTF.

The CDR3 DNA follows: TGTGCCAGCAGACTCAGCCTCTCTGGGGCCAACGTCCTGACTTTC. Encoded protein: CASRLSLSGANVLTF. The V gene is TRBV7-9, the J gene TRBJ2-6; D gene uncertain. This CDR3 region has 15 residues. The germline V and J ends were trimmed by 6 bases and 0 bases, with 9 bases remaining between them. Looked up from germline, CDR1 is SEHNR and CDR2 is FQNEAQ (reference sequence).

The chain carries TRBV19 and TRBJ2-7, with 7 bases lining up with TRBD2. This CDR3 region has 15 residues. CDR1 is LNHDA and CDR2 is SQIVND in the germline V gene (reference sequence). The V gene end was trimmed by 3 bases and the J gene end by 2 bases; junction bases not matched to a gene: 7. CDR3 protein: CASSIWASGAYEQYF. The CDR3 DNA reads as TGTGCCAGTAGTATCTGGGCTAGCGGAGCCTACGAGCAGTACTTC.

Points on this clone: This same CDR3 is encoded by further DNA sequences in the sample. The rearrangement joins TRBV27 to TRBJ2-7; 11 bases are shared with TRBD1. Germline CDR1 MNHEY, CDR2 SMNVEV (reference sequence). The CDR3 is 14 residues long. V dropped 2 bases and J dropped 5; count of bases not matched to a gene: 2. The CDR3 DNA reads as TGTGCCAGCAGTTTAGGGACAGGGGGGAACGAGCAGTACTTC. Translated: CASSLGTGGNEQYF.

A few counts support this clone. The chain recombines TRBV27 with TRBJ1-6, with D uncertain. V gave up 2 bases and J gave up 7 bases, with 6 bases separating them. The CDR3 has 13 amino acids. Germline lookup yields CDR1 MNHEY and CDR2 SMNVEV (reference sequence). The CDR3 region is CASSLMQNSPLHF. In DNA, the CDR3 is TGTGCCAGCAGTTTAATGCAGAATTCACCCCTCCACTTT.

The rearrangement uses TRBV7-6 and TRBJ1-6; 10 positions match TRBD1. With 5 bases clipped from V and 7 bases from J, the junction kept 5 bases outside the gene matches. In germline, CDR1 is SGHVS, CDR2 FNYEAQ. CDR3 size: 15 residues. The CDR3 region is CASSPGQGINSPLHF. The DNA of the CDR3 is TGTGCCAGCAGCCCGGGACAGGGGATCAATTCACCCCTCCACTTT.

The V call is TRBV4-3, the J call TRBJ2-7; D remains ambiguous. The germline V gene encodes CDR1 LGHNA and CDR2 YSLEER. This CDR3 comprises 14 residues. V dropped 4 bases and J dropped 4 bases, with 14 bases sitting between them. CDR3 residues: CASSPWAGSYEQYF. For the CDR3, the DNA is TGCGCCAGCAGCCCCTGGGCAGGTTCGTACGAGCAGTACTTC.

The chain is built from TRBV4-2 and TRBJ2-7; 11 bases fit TRBD2. The CDR3 runs 18 residues. With 0 bases clipped from V and 0 bases from J, the junction kept 7 bases outside the gene matches. The germline V gene encodes CDR1 LGHNA and CDR2 YNFKEQ. The CDR3 loop reads CASSQDLTSGGLSYEQYF. The DNA for the CDR3 is TGTGCCAGCAGCCAAGATCTTACTAGCGGGGGCCTCTCCTACGAGCAGTACTTC.

The chain has TRBV7-3 and TRBJ2-3; tentative D call: TRBD2 (6 bases). The V gene's germline CDR1 is SGHTA and CDR2 FQGTGA. V gave up 5 bases and J gave up 5 bases, with 8 bases separating them. The CDR3 spans 12 residues. CDR3: CASSEEGDTQYF. As DNA, the CDR3 is TGTGCCAGCAGCGAGGAGGGAGATACGCAGTATTTT. Variable domain in full (rest from reference TRBV7-3 and TRBJ2-3): GAGVSQTPSNKVTEKGKYVELRCDPISGHTALYWYRQSLGQGPEFLIYFQGTGAADDSGLPNDRFFAVRPEGSVSTLKIQRTERGDSAVYLCASSEEGDTQYFGPGTRLTVL.

The J gene is TRBJ1-2, the V gene TRBV15, with D perhaps matching TRBD1 (5 bases). The CDR3 sequence is 15 residues long. Trimming took 0 bases from V and 4 from J, leaving 12 bases between them. CDR1 and CDR2 from the germline V gene are LNHNV and YYDKDF (reference sequence). CDR3 nucleotides: TGTGCCACCAGCAGAGATTTGGCGGGGGTCTATGGCTACACCTTC. Protein: CATSRDLAGVYGYTF. Complete variable domain (other parts from reference TRBV15 and TRBJ1-2): DAMVIQNPRYQVTQFGKPVTLSCSQTLNHNVMYWYQQKSSQAPKLLFHYYDKDFNNEADTPDNFQSRRPNTSFCFLDIRSPGLGDTAMYLCATSRDLAGVYGYTFGSGTRLTVV.

The V gene is TRBV28, the J gene TRBJ1-4, with unresolved D. The CDR3 has 13 residues. Trimming took 4 bases from V and 6 from J, leaving 9 bases between them. From germline, CDR1 is MDHEN and CDR2 SYDVKM. CDR3 bases: TGTGCCAGCAGTTGGGCCAACGATGAAAAACTGTTTTTT. This gives the protein CASSWANDEKLFF.

This sequence joins TRBV7-9 and TRBJ1-6, with TRBD1 as a possible D gene (6 bases). Germline V gene data show CDR1 as SEHNR and CDR2 as FQNEAQ (reference sequence). The V and J ends lost 5 bases and 7 bases respectively, with 15 bases between them. The CDR3 is made up of 15 amino acids. The CDR3 bases are TGTGCCAGCAGCGTCCCGGGACACGGAAATTCACCCCTCCACTTT. Its translation: CASSVPGHGNSPLHF.

The chain's CDR3 is CASSFFGLNTEAFF. The CDR3 DNA is TGTGCCAGCAGTTTCTTTGGATTGAACACTGAAGCTTTCTTT. The chain carries TRBV27 and TRBJ1-1; D gene uncertain. The ends were cut back, 3 bases at V and 0 bases at J, with 8 bases in the middle. The CDR3 has 14 amino acids. Germline V lookup: CDR1 MNHEY, CDR2 SMNVEV (reference sequence).

This sequence joins TRBV7-9 and TRBJ2-7, with D unresolved. The length of the CDR3 is 10 residues. CDR1 is SEHNR and CDR2 is FQNEAQ in the germline V gene (reference sequence). V was clipped by 8 bases and J by 5 bases, with 7 bases between them. The DNA of the CDR3 is TGTGCCAGCTCCCCAAACGAGCAGTACTTC. Its protein is CASSPNEQYF.

Concerning this clone itself: Other DNA sequences from this sample encode an identical CDR3 as well. This rearrangement joins TRBV7-9 to TRBJ1-1; weak D call: TRBD1 (5 bases). The CDR3 covers 12 residues. Germline V CDR1 and CDR2: SEHNR, FQNEAQ (reference sequence). The V end was cut by 3 bases, the J end by 4 bases, with 6 bases between. CDR3 residues: CASSFGTTEAFF. CDR3 nucleotides: TGTGCCAGCAGCTTCGGGACCACTGAAGCTTTCTTT.

V is TRBV25-1 and J is TRBJ2-1; TRBD2 agrees at 7 bases. This CDR3 has 12 residues. The V segment lost 4 bases and the J segment 15 bases; nucleotides outside the gene matches: 9. CDR1 and CDR2 (germline): MGHDK, SYGVNS. The CDR3 DNA reads TGTGCCAGCAGTGGCGAGGGAGGGCCTCCGTTCTTC. This codes for CASSGEGGPPFF.

J is TRBJ1-1 and V is TRBV5-4; 8 nucleotides line up with TRBD1. Trimming at V came to 2 bases and at J to 1 base, leaving 10 bases not matched to a gene. Looked up from germline, CDR1 is SGHNT and CDR2 is YYREEE (reference sequence). The CDR3 contains 17 residues. In nucleotides, the CDR3 is TGTGCCAGCAGCTTTCACCCACCAGGGACAGGGAACACTGAAGCTTTCTTT. This encodes CASSFHPPGTGNTEAFF.